The 21 T cell receptor beta chains below all came from one sample that was sequenced in a study of T cells in Graves' hyperthyroidism and ophthalmopathy. Using RNA transcripts as the source, TCR beta CDR3 regions were amplified. First-round RT-PCR of the TCR CDR3 relied on the HTBI primer set. TCRdb processed the multiplex PCR reads anew with MiXCR; each CDR3 protein has one entry. Of about 500,000 distinct CDR3 sequences in the sample, about 45% are singletons; the top ten hold about two fifths. Sequenced material: peripheral blood or thyroid tissue (not recorded which). These receptors were obtained from an adult woman with Graves' disease, either hyperthyroidism or ophthalmopathy (not recorded which).

This clonotype was counted at least ten times. The rearrangement links TRBV10-3 to TRBJ2-3, with 13 nucleotides matching TRBD2. CDR1 and CDR2 from the germline V gene are ENHRY and SYGVKD. The CDR3 contains 15 residues. Germline trimming cut 5 bases from V and 2 bases from J; bases unmatched to any gene: 1. CDR3 sequence: CAISTSGRATDTQYF. The DNA of the CDR3 is TGTGCCATCAGTACTAGCGGGAGGGCCACAGATACGCAGTATTTT.

This chain connects TRBV19 to TRBJ1-5; 7 nucleotides line up with TRBD1. The CDR3 totals 15 residues. After removal of 6 bases from V and 2 bases from J, the junction contained 7 bases not matched to a gene. Germline V gene lookup returns CDR1 LNHDA and CDR2 SQIVND (reference sequence). For the CDR3, the DNA is TGTGCCAGTAGCCTAACAGGGGTCGGCAATCAGCCCCAGCATTTT. This encodes CASSLTGVGNQPQHF.

The genes are TRBV29-1 and TRBJ2-7; D might be TRBD1 (5 bases). V lost 8 bases and J 5 bases, leaving 19 bases between the germline ends. Germline V gene sequence: CDR1 SQVTM, CDR2 ANQGSEA. There are 13 residues in the CDR3. CDR3 DNA: TGCAGCACCAAAGGGGAAATACGAGACGAGCAGTACTTC. It codes for CSTKGEIRDEQYF.

This clonotype occurred a few times. This may come from a read error, since a much larger clone is one base off. This chain joins TRBV15 and TRBJ2-7, with 8 bases that match TRBD2. This CDR3 is built from 15 residues. V lost 0 bases to trimming and J lost 4 bases; unmatched junction nucleotides: 5. In germline, CDR1 is LNHNV, CDR2 YYDKDF (reference sequence). In DNA form, the CDR3 reads TGTGCCACCAGCAGAGATAGGCCTAGCGGGTACGAGCAGTACTTC. This gives the protein CATSRDRPSGYEQYF.

Ten or more counts support this clonotype. The chain recombines TRBV7-9 with TRBJ2-5; perhaps D is TRBD1 or TRBD2 (5 bases each). The length of the CDR3 is 14 residues. V dropped 5 bases and J dropped 7 bases, with 17 bases sitting between them. Germline V gene data show CDR1 as SEHNR and CDR2 as FQNEAQ (reference sequence). The CDR3 here is CASSPMTAGGTQYF. The CDR3, as DNA: TGTGCCAGCAGCCCAATGACAGCTGGGGGGACCCAGTACTTC.

This chain links TRBV7-9 with TRBJ2-5, with 8 bases aligning to TRBD2. Germline trimming cut 5 bases from V and 7 bases from J; bases unmatched to any gene: 9. The CDR3 contains 14 residues. The germline gives CDR1 SEHNR, CDR2 FQNEAQ (reference sequence). CDR3 residues: CASSPPSGGGTQYF. In DNA, the CDR3 is TGTGCCAGCAGCCCCCCTTCGGGAGGGGGGACCCAGTACTTC.

This clonotype has at least ten counts. The chain couples TRBV7-9 to TRBJ1-4, with 11 bases aligning to TRBD1. After removal of 4 bases from V and 8 bases from J, the junction contained 9 bases not matched to a gene. In germline, CDR1 is SEHNR, CDR2 FQNEAQ (reference sequence). This CDR3 is 16 amino acids long. CDR3 sequence: CASSSRRDRGNEKLFF. Here the CDR3 DNA reads TGTGCCAGCAGCTCGCGCCGGGACAGGGGGAACGAAAAACTGTTTTTT. The complete variable domain, with remaining parts taken from reference TRBV7-9 and TRBJ1-4, reads DTGVSQNPRHKITKRGQNVTFRCDPISEHNRLYWYRQTLGQGPEFLTYFQNEAQLEKSRLLSDRFSAERPKGSFSTLEIQRTEQGDSAMYLCASSSRRDRGNEKLFFGSGTQLSVL.

In the case of this clonotype: A clone one base away is much larger, so this may be a read error. The chain uses TRBV6-1 and TRBJ1-2, with D maybe TRBD1 (6 bases). V lost 2 bases and J 8 bases, leaving 12 bases between the germline ends. The CDR3 is 13 residues long. CDR1 and CDR2 (germline): MNHNS, SASEGT. The CDR3 sequence is CASSESQGRGYTF. For the CDR3, the DNA is TGTGCCAGCAGTGAATCACAGGGTCGGGGCTACACCTTC.

This clonotype was observed at least ten times. V gene TRBV20-1 combines with J gene TRBJ2-2, with D perhaps being TRBD1 or TRBD2 (5 bases each). Trimming took off 6 bases at V and 0 bases at J, with 14 bases between the two ends. CDR1 is DFQATT and CDR2 is SNEGSKA in the germline V gene (reference sequence). This CDR3 region has 15 residues. The CDR3 DNA sequence: TGCAGTGCCCCCGGGACGGACGCGAACACCGGGGAGCTGTTTTTT. It codes for CSAPGTDANTGELFF.

This clonotype was detected only once. The chain couples TRBV7-9 to TRBJ2-7, with TRBD2 matching 7 bases. The V gene's germline CDR1 is SEHNR and CDR2 FQNEAQ (reference sequence). The CDR3 is 12 amino acids. V shed 6 bases, J shed 7 bases, and the junction held 6 bases outside the gene matches. The CDR3 DNA follows: TGTGCCAGCAGTGTGATGGGGGGGGAGCAGTACTTC. Translation gives CASSVMGGEQYF.

This clonotype was recorded many times. The chain uses TRBV20-1 and TRBJ1-1, with a tentative D call TRBD1 (5 bases). Trimming took off 7 bases at V and 1 base at J, with 22 bases between the two ends. Germline V CDR1 and CDR2: DFQATT, SNEGSKA (reference sequence). The length of the CDR3 is 16 residues. As DNA, the CDR3 is TGCAGTGTCAAACTCGGCAGGGTAGGAAGGAACACTGAAGCTTTCTTT. Protein: CSVKLGRVGRNTEAFF.

The chain carries TRBV20-1 and TRBJ1-2; possibly TRBD1 for D (5 bases). V lost 4 bases to trimming and J lost 6 bases, with 27 bases between them. Looked up from germline, CDR1 is DFQATT and CDR2 is SNEGSKA (reference sequence). The CDR3 consists of 17 residues. Here the CDR3 DNA reads TGCAGTGCTACTACAGGTCCGGACACTTCCGGGGACGATGGCTACACCTTC. Translating gives CSATTGPDTSGDDGYTF.

This clonotype was counted ten times or more. This rearrangement joins TRBV20-1 to TRBJ1-5; D is ambiguous. The length of the CDR3 is 14 residues. CDR1 and CDR2 (germline): DFQATT, SNEGSKA (reference sequence). The ends were cut back, 1 base at V and 5 bases at J, with 12 bases in the middle. CDR3 region: CSARAYSSDQPQHF. CDR3 nucleotide sequence: TGCAGTGCTAGAGCCTACAGTTCCGATCAGCCCCAGCATTTT.

This clonotype has ten or more counts. The chain recombines TRBV12-3 or TRBV12-4 with TRBJ1-6, with no clear D. CDR3 length: 13 residues. Trimming removed 7 bases at V and 9 bases at J, with 13 bases between. CDR3 sequence (DNA): TGTGCCAGCACACCCCGAGTGGGTTCACCCCTCCACTTT. Amino acids: CASTPRVGSPLHF.

Concerning this clonotype itself: The junction and the germline gene differ at one end; a read error may be behind it. The chain joins TRBV4-1 to TRBJ1-2; weak D call: TRBD1 (6 bases). In germline, CDR1 is MGHRA, CDR2 YSYEKL. This CDR3 region has 13 residues. For the CDR3, the DNA is TGTGCCAGCAGCCCCAGGGGACTCTATGGCTACACCTTC. Translation: CASSPRGLYGYTF.

This clonotype has only a few counts. This chain joins TRBV7-2 and TRBJ2-2; no clear D. CDR3 size: 15 residues. Per germline, CDR1 SGHTA and CDR2 FQGNSA. V lost 7 bases and J lost 2, with 14 bases in between. The CDR3 reads CASNPSPSNTGELFF. As DNA, the CDR3 is TGTGCCAGCAACCCGTCACCATCCAACACCGGGGAGCTGTTTTTT.

The rearrangement links TRBV7-6 to TRBJ1-4; 9 positions agree with TRBD1. Germline V lookup: CDR1 SGHVS, CDR2 FNYEAQ. After removal of 6 bases from V and 6 bases from J, the junction contained 5 bases not matched to a gene. The CDR3 sequence is 14 residues long. In nucleotides, the CDR3 is TGTGCCAGCAGTAAACAGGGGGCGTATGAAAAACTGTTTTTT. Residues: CASSKQGAYEKLFF.

V usage is TRBV10-3 and J usage is TRBJ2-5, with a weak D call TRBD2 (5 bases). Germline CDR1 ENHRY, CDR2 SYGVKD. The length of the CDR3 is 13 residues. Trimming pared 2 bases from V and 4 bases from J, leaving 8 bases between. The CDR3 bases are TGTGCCATCAGTGAGAGCGGCTCAGAGACCCAGTACTTC. Residues: CAISESGSETQYF.

The genes are TRBV11-2 and TRBJ2-2, with 8 bases that match TRBD2. Germline CDR1 reads SGHAT; CDR2 reads FQNNGV. J gave up 4 bases and V 5 bases, and 9 bases lay outside the gene matches. The CDR3 is 16 amino acids. CDR3 sequence: CASSQHRGTSTGELFF. As DNA, the CDR3 is TGTGCCAGCAGCCAGCACCGGGGGACTAGCACCGGGGAGCTGTTTTTT.

The CDR3 DNA is TGCGCCAGCCAAATTAGCGGGTCGTACCAAGAGACCCAGTACTTC. Its translation is CASQISGSYQETQYF. This chain connects TRBV10-2 to TRBJ2-5, with 7 bases identical to TRBD2. This CDR3 has 15 amino acids. Trimming removed 8 bases from V and 0 bases from J; junction bases left unmatched: 9. Germline V gives CDR1 WSHSY, CDR2 SAAADI.

The chain couples TRBV5-1 to TRBJ1-3; no reliable D call. The V end was cut by 5 bases, the J end by 8 bases, with 14 bases between. Germline-derived CDR1 and CDR2 are SGHRS and YFSETQ. CDR3 length equals 13 residues. The CDR3 bases are TGCGCCAGCAGTAAGATCTCAGAAGACACCATATATTTT. Translation: CASSKISEDTIYF.